This paragraph covers one T cell receptor beta chain sequence. Its antigen is currently unknown. The sample belongs to a study of memory CD4+ T cells and cytomegalovirus serostatus. Study-wide context: Donors were healthy Belgian adults, 8 to 10 CMV seropositive and approximately 23 seronegative.

Assay used: immunoSEQ multiplex PCR; TCRdb lists only in-frame clones, some missing. This sample has around 57,000 clones; over 70% occur once, and the top ten carry around 0.58%. The sort gate was single viable CD3+CD4+CD8-CD45RO+ cells for memory CD4+ T cells. Trimming took off 4 bases at V and 2 bases at J, with 12 bases between the two ends. The CDR3 is made up of 14 amino acids. Germline V lookup: CDR1 SGHNT, CDR2 YYREEE (reference sequence). General study findings and limits: Of roughly 180 reported CMV TCRbeta sequences, about 70 were found in memory CD4+ repertoires.

The rearrangement joins TRBV5-4 to TRBJ1-2; possibly TRBD1 for D (6 bases). The source of this sequence is an adult in good health and CMV-seronegative. Some clones in this sample may be carry-over from other donors' samples. The source material was memory CD4+ T cells from blood. CDR3 bases: TGTGCCAGCAGCCCACAGGGTATCAACTATGGCTACACCTTC. Translation: CASSPQGINYGYTF.